This T cell receptor (beta chain) was recovered during a study of blood T cell repertoires in COVID-19. The overall study: Specimens from acute and convalescent COVID-19 originated in the United States, Italy and Spain.

Details on this clone: The sample holds other DNA sequences that translate to the same CDR3.

In the source study's methods: Counts of nucleated cells, estimated from reference gene primer amplification, were obtained. The assay was immunoSEQ multiplex PCR, and TCRdb's table has in-frame clones only and misses some. From that table come the V and J calls and clone size; the DNA was used to work out D and trimming. This sample has about 210,000 clones, with around 92% found just once. Germline V CDR1 and CDR2: KGHSH, LQKENI. V shed 3 bases, J shed 2 bases, and the junction held 2 bases outside the gene matches. The CDR3 extends over 14 amino acids. The chain employs TRBV18 and TRBJ1-1; TRBD1 agrees at 8 bases. The TCR sequence derives from a man aged 25-40 years with acute or convalescent COVID-19. The sample comprised peripheral blood. The CDR3 loop is CASSPGQGNTEAFF. CDR3 coding DNA: TGTGCCAGCTCACCCGGACAGGGAAACACTGAAGCTTTCTTT.